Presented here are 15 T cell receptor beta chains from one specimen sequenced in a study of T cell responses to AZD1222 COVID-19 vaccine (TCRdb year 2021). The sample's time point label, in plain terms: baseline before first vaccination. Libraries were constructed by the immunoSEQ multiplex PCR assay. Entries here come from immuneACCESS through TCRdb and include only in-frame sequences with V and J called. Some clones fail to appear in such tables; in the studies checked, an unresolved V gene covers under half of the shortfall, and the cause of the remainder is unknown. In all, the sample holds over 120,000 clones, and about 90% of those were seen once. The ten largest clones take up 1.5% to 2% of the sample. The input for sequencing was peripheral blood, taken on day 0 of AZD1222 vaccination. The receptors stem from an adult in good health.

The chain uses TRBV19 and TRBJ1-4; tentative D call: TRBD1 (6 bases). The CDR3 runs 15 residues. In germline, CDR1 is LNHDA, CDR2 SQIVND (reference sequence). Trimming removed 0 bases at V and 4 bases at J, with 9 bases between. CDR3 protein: CASSIDRTVNEKLFF. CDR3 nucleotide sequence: TGTGCCAGTAGTATAGACCGGACAGTTAATGAAAAACTGTTTTTT. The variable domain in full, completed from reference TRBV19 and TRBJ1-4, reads DGGITQSPKYLFRKEGQNVTLSCEQNLNHDAMYWYRQDPGQGLRLIYYSQIVNDFQKGDIAEGYSVSREKKESFPLTVTSAQKNPTAFYLCASSIDRTVNEKLFFGSGTQLSVL.

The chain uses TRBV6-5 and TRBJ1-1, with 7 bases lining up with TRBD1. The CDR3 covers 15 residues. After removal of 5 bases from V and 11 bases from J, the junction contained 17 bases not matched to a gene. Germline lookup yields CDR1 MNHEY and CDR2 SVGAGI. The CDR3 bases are TGTGCCAGCAGTACCTTTCGCGGAGGGGGCTCAGATGCTTTCTTT. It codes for CASSTFRGGGSDAFF.

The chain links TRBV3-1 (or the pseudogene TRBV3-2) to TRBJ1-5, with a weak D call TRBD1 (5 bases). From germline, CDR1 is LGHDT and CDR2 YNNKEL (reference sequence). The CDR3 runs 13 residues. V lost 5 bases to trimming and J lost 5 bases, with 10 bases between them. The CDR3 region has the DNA TGTGCCAGCAGCTCAGGGTTAGATCAGCCCCAGCATTTT. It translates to CASSSGLDQPQHF.

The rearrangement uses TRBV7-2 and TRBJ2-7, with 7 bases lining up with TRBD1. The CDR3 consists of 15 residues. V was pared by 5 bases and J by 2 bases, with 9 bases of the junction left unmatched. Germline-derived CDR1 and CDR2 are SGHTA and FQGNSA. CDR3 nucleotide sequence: TGTGCCAGCAGCACAACCGGGACAGCCGCCTACGAGCAGTACTTC. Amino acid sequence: CASSTTGTAAYEQYF.

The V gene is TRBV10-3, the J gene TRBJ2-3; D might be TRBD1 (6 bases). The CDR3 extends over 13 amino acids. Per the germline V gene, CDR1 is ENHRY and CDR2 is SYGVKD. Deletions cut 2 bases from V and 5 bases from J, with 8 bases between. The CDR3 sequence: CAISEGGQDTQYF. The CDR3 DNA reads TGTGCCATCAGTGAGGGGGGACAAGATACGCAGTATTTT.

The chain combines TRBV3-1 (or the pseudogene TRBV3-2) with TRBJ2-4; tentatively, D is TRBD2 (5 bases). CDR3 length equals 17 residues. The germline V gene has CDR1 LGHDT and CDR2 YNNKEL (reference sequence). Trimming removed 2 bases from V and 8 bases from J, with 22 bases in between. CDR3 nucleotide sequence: TGTGCCAGCAGCCAATCCCTGGGAGACATGAAAATGGACATTCAGTACTTC. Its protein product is CASSQSLGDMKMDIQYF.

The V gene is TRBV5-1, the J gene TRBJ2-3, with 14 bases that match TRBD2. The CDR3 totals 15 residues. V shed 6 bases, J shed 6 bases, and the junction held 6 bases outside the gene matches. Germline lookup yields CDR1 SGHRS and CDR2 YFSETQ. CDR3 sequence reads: CASTVGLAGGDTQYF. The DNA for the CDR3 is TGCGCCAGCACCGTAGGACTAGCGGGGGGTGATACGCAGTATTTT.

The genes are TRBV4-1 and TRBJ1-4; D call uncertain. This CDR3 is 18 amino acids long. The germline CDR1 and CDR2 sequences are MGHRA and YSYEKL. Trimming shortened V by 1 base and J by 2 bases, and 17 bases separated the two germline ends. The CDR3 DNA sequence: TGCGCCAGCAGCCAAGCCCTGAGGCAGAGAGTGACTAATGAAAAACTGTTTTTT. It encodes CASSQALRQRVTNEKLFF.

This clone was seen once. The CDR3 region is CASSHGQYEQYF. Here the CDR3 DNA reads TGTGCCAGCAGCCACGGACAATACGAGCAGTACTTC. V is TRBV11-2 and J is TRBJ2-7, with TRBD1 as a possible D gene (5 bases). V was trimmed by 5 bases and J by 4 bases, leaving 9 bases between them. CDR3 length: 12 residues. Germline CDR1 and CDR2: SGHAT and FQNNGV.

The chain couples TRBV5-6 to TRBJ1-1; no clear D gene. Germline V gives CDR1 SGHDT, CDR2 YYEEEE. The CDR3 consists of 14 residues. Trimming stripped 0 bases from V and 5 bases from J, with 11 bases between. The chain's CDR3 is CASSLDPGRTEAFF. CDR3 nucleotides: TGTGCCAGCAGCTTGGACCCCGGACGGACTGAAGCTTTCTTT. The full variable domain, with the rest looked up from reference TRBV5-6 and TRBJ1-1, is DAGVTQSPTHLIKTRGQQVTLRCSPKSGHDTVSWYQQALGQGPQFIFQYYEEEERQRGNFPDRFSGHQFPNYSSELNVNALLLGDSALYLCASSLDPGRTEAFFGQGTRLTVV.

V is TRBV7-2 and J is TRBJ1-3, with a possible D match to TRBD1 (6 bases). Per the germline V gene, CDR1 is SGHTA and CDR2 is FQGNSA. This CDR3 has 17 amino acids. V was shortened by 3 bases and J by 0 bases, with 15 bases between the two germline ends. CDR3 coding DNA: TGTGCCAGCAGCTTCTGGACAGATTCCCTCTCTGGAAACACCATATATTTT. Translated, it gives CASSFWTDSLSGNTIYF.

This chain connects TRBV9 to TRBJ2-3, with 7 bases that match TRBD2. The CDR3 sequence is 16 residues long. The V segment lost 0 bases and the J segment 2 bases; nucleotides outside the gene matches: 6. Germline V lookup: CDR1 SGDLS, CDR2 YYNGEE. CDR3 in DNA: TGTGCCAGCAGCGTAGTAGAGCGGGGCCCCACAGATACGCAGTATTTT. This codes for CASSVVERGPTDTQYF.

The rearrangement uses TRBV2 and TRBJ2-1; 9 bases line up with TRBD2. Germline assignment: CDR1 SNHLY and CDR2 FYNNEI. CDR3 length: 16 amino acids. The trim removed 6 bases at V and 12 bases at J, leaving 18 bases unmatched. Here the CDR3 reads CASRRGRAGGTMLQFF. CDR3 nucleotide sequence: TGTGCCAGCAGGAGGGGTCGAGCGGGGGGCACCATGTTGCAGTTCTTC.

CDR3 sequence reads: CASSQGQWQYF. DNA of the CDR3: TGTGCCAGCAGCCAAGGACAGTGGCAGTACTTC. The chain employs TRBV3-1 (or the pseudogene TRBV3-2) and TRBJ2-7; maybe TRBD1 (5 bases). V lost 1 base to trimming and J lost 9 bases, with 7 bases between them. There are 11 residues in the CDR3. The V gene's germline CDR1 is LGHDT and CDR2 YNNKEL (reference sequence).

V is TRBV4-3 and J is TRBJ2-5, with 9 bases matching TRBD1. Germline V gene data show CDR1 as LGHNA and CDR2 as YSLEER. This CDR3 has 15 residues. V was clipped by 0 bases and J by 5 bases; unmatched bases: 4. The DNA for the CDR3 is TGCGCCAGCAGCCAAGATTTGACAGGGGGGGAGACCCAGTACTTC. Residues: CASSQDLTGGETQYF.